This T cell receptor beta chain was recovered during a study of CD8 T cells in ankylosing spondylitis. With molecular barcodes, quantitative 5'-RACE was used to make the TCR beta libraries. A single record per CDR3 protein comes from TCRdb applying MiXCR to the 5' RACE reads. The profile shows approximately 250,000 distinct CDR3 sequences, around 8% of them singletons. This clonotype appeared many times. Germline assignment: CDR1 MGHRA and CDR2 YSYEKL. There are 15 residues in the CDR3. Trimming at V came to 6 bases and at J to 4 bases, leaving 8 bases not matched to a gene. The sample was blood, either unsorted or a sorted T cell fraction (not recorded which). The chain recombines TRBV4-1 with TRBJ1-4, with 7 nucleotides matching TRBD1. This receptor was obtained from a female donor with ankylosing spondylitis or in good health (not recorded which). The CDR3 region has the DNA TGCGCCAGCAGGCGACCCGGACAGGTTAATGAAAAACTGTTTTTT. Its translation is CASRRPGQVNEKLFF.